This T cell receptor beta chain was identified in a study of PD-1 blockade in classical Hodgkin lymphoma (TCRdb year 2020). A note on the overall study: Nivolumab dosing was 3 mg/kg intravenously every 2 weeks, continuing until either disease progression or unacceptable toxicity. A peripheral blood immune signature of response to PD-1 blockade in classical Hodgkin lymphoma was defined using TCR beta sequencing and CyTOF. The full study reports these points: Patients starting nivolumab less than 1 year after ASCT had lower diversity and were excluded from later analyses to avoid confounding by immune reconstitution. CD4+ but not CD8+ TCR diversity rose significantly by C4D1 (p=0.0027 vs p=0.16), most apparent in complete responders (p=0.02). The study was limited to a single clinical trial cohort, and causes of repertoire differences, possibly disease activity or prior therapy, remained undefined. Trial patients achieving complete response had baseline diversity similar to newly diagnosed patients, whereas partial responders and progressors had significantly lower diversity. Baseline TCR diversity was reported as lower in newly diagnosed patients than in healthy donors, and lower still in relapsed/refractory patients.

A word on this clone: It has no known antigen specificity. The input lacks base qualities; no much larger clone sits a single base away.

CDR1 and CDR2 are read off the germline V gene as SGHTA and FQGTGA. From the cysteine up to the phenylalanine, the CDR3 has a length of 16 residues. The kept DNA is CDR3 alone, 48 bases in frame from the first base. Deletion took 4 bases off V and 0 bases off J, with a span of 14 bases between the germline ends. In the paper's terms, the time point label means: cycle 4 day 1 (C4D1), after more than 5 weeks of nivolumab. Relapse after autologous stem cell transplantation had occurred in all trial patients, and cohorts A, B and C were distinguished by prior brentuximab vedotin exposure. The trial cohort included around 60 patients with relapsed/refractory classical Hodgkin lymphoma, and each patient had a best overall response of complete response, partial response or progressive disease. Trial patients were treated with single-agent nivolumab in the multi-cohort phase II CheckMate 205 trial. Best overall response was determined by an independent review committee according to the 2007 International Working Group response criteria. PBMCs from the trial were collected at three points: immediately before nivolumab initiation (C1D1), and during therapy at cycle 2 day 1 and cycle 4 day 1. Peripheral blood was collected in 8 mL Vacutainer Cell Preparation Tubes, from which PBMCs were isolated by centrifugation and then cryopreserved.

The Qiagen DNeasy kit was used to extract genomic DNA from unsorted PBMCs and from the negatively selected CD4+ and CD8+ fractions. TCR beta CDR3 regions were subjected to amplification by immunoSEQ multiplex PCR with primers that anneal to V and J segments. A synthetic immune receptor repertoire was used to minimize amplification bias, and any residual bias was removed computationally once sequencing was done. In the authors' own workflow: Repertoire diversity was quantified as the Shannon entropy index using custom Python scripts. Unsorted, CD4+ and CD8+ repertoires were examined separately, except in combined analyses, for which CD4+ and CD8+ sequences were merged in silico. Clonal expansion was defined as a frequency increase of at least 2-fold after treatment compared with C1D1, and clones undetected at baseline were assigned a pseudocount of 0.5. Singleton clones were defined as clones with 0 or 1 copy at C1D1, and non-singleton clones were defined as clones with 2 or more copies. Clones expanded in unsorted samples were labelled as CD4+, CD8+ or unknown by matching protein sequences in sorted samples from the same patient. Wilcoxon tests on paired samples were used to test changes in diversity from C1D1 to C4D1. TCRdb obtained this table from immuneACCESS and retained in-frame rearrangements with V and J assigned. These tables miss some clones; where compared with another copy, unresolved V genes account for less than half of the shortfall, and the remainder is unexplained. V, J and clone size are taken as reported in that table, and D and trimming were inferred from the DNA itself. For this sample there are approximately 93,000 clones; roughly 78% appear just once. The ten most abundant clones make up 9.4% of the sample.

The rearranged segments are TRBV7-3 and TRBJ2-3; the D gene cannot be named for sure. The TCR sequence derives from a human donor with classical Hodgkin lymphoma. Here the sequenced sample was peripheral blood mononuclear cells (PBMCs), taken before the fourth cycle of nivolumab. For the CDR3, the sequence is CASSSEDRNSTDTQYF. DNA sequence: TGTGCCAGCAGCTCCGAAGACCGGAATAGCACAGATACGCAGTATTTT.